Detailed here is one T cell receptor (beta chain). The sample contains more than one DNA sequence encoding this CDR3. The entry originates in a study of shared clonotypes between healthy human individuals. The authors divided CD4+ cells into CD45RA+ naive and CD45RA-negative memory subsets. This CDR3 contains 14 residues. V was clipped by 2 bases and J by 2 bases, with 8 bases between them. Germline V gene lookup returns CDR1 SGHRS and CDR2 YFSETQ. Genomic DNA of each subset was evenly split across several immunoSEQ plates. Each replicate PCR on the sorted subsets used about 0.2 ug DNA (approximately 27,000 T cell genomes). The protocol was immunoSEQ multiplex PCR, while the TCRdb copy is restricted to in-frame clones and leaves out a portion. The sample shows millions of clones, 90% to 95% of them seen only once.

This receptor was obtained from a young man in good health. Some clones in this sample may be carry-over from other donors' samples. This sequence joins TRBV5-1 and TRBJ2-1; D perhaps matches TRBD2 (7 bases). The material sequenced was naive CD4+ T cells from PBMCs. Subset in this sample: CD45RA+ positively selected. CDR3 residues: CASSFGGPYNEQFF. CDR3 nucleotides: TGCGCCAGCAGCTTCGGGGGGCCCTACAATGAGCAGTTCTTC. Full variable domain (remainder filled in from reference TRBV5-1 and TRBJ2-1): KAGVTQTPRYLIKTRGQQVTLSCSPISGHRSVSWYQQTPGQGLQFLFEYFSETQRNKGNFPGRFSGRQFSNSRSEMNVSTLELGDSALYLCASSFGGPYNEQFFGPGTRLTVL.